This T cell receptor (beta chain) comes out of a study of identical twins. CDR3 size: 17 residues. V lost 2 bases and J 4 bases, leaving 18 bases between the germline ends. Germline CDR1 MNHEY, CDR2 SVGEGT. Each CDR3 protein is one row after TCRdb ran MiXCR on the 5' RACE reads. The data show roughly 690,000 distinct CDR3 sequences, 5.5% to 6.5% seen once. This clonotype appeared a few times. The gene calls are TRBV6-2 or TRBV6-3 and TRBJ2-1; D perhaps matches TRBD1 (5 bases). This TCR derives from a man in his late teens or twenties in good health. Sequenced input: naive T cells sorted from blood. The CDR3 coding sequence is TGTGCCAGCAGTTACAGTCCCCACCAGACAGTTTACAATGAGCAGTTCTTC. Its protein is CASSYSPHQTVYNEQFF.